The T cell receptor (beta chain) under discussion was sequenced for a study of blood T cell repertoires in COVID-19 (dated by TCRdb to about 2020). Broadly, across the study: The collaborator samples originated in the United States, Italy and Spain and spanned the acute and convalescent phases of COVID-19. The prospective study material was composed of cDNA or gDNA derived from T cells, B-cell-depleted T cells, or PBMCs. Deeply sampled blood TCRbeta repertoires from subjects exposed to, actively infected with, or recovered from COVID-19 were included in the dataset. The repertoires were released in a freely available public database intended as a resource for research on the immune response to SARS-CoV-2. The samples were drawn from two sources: the first 160 participants of the ongoing ImmuneRACE study, and over 950 subjects contributed by 6 global collaborators. Sample metadata almost always included a de-identified subject ID, COVID-19 status, age in years and sex. Where available, HLA class I and class II types were obtained from metadata supplied by the sample provider rather than from assay-based typing.

General study outcomes and caveats: How much clinical and demographic metadata was included differed by source and by participant, and the metadata was provided uncurated.

About this clone itself: Its binding antigen is unknown. The input lacks base qualities; no much larger clone sits a single base away.

The collaborating institutions used their own protocols to collect whole blood in K2EDTA tubes. Collaborator samples were shipped for TCRbeta analysis as frozen whole blood, isolated PBMCs, or DNA extracted from either sample type. The immunoSEQ Assay, a bias-controlled multiplex PCR, was used to amplify TCRbeta CDR3 regions from genomic DNA. The published analysis was carried out like this. The number of nucleated cells in each sample was estimated from the amplification of reference gene primers within the assay. To quantify the absolute abundance of each unique TCRbeta CDR3 rearrangement, sequence reads were collapsed and filtered. For each sample, productive Simpson clonality was calculated by taking the square root of Simpson's diversity index across productive rearrangements. The immuneACCESS repertoire file appears here via TCRdb, limited to in-frame rearrangements. These files lack a portion of the clones; in checked studies, under half of the deficit traces to unresolved V genes, and the cause of the others is not known. V, J and clone size reflect that table, while D and trimming were determined from the DNA. The table for this sample lists over 300,000 clones; around 91% of them were counted only once. Of the sample, about 7% is held by the ten largest clones.

Source material: peripheral blood. This receptor was taken from a man between 18 and 29 years old with active or convalescent COVID-19.

In nucleotide form, the sequence is TGTGCCAGCAGCTTATTAGGCCTCCGGGGGGCAGAGACCCAGTACTTC. It is translated as CASSLLGLRGAETQYF. The chain uses TRBV7-2 and TRBJ2-5, with a tentative D gene TRBD2 over 7 matching bases. Deletion took 2 bases off V and 4 bases off J, with a span of 17 bases between the germline ends. The CDR3 holds 16 amino acids from the cysteine to the phenylalanine. Only the CDR3 portion is preserved as DNA: 48 bases, with reading frame beginning at the first base. Reading the germline V gene gives CDR1 SGHTA and CDR2 FQGNSA.